This T cell receptor beta chain comes out of a study of T cells in localized non-small cell lung cancer. Findings of the study overall: Heterogeneity remains possible because sequencing was limited to only one tumor region. Higher adjacent-lung clonality was associated with shorter survival. Among the top 100 tumor clones, a median around 50 appeared in adjacent lung. The greatest T cell clonality was found in uninvolved adjacent lung (higher than in tumor).

Measured with immunoSEQ multiplex PCR; TCRdb has only the in-frame clones, and not every one. This sample has tens of thousands of clones, with under 90% found just once. In this sample, this clone turned up once. Its antigen remains unidentified. Trimming took 1 base from V and 6 from J, leaving 17 bases between them. The CDR3 sequence is 16 residues long. Germline values: CDR1 LGHNA, CDR2 YSLEER. The sequences come from PBMCs, collected before any cancer treatment. The rearrangement uses TRBV4-3 and TRBJ2-3; TRBD1 or TRBD2 may be the D gene (6 bases each). The TCR comes from a woman between 35 and 75 years old with stage II squamous cell lung carcinoma. The CDR3, as DNA: TGCGCCAGCAGCCAAGGGGGGGTAGCAGGGGCGGATACGCAGTATTTT. This translates into CASSQGGVAGADTQYF.